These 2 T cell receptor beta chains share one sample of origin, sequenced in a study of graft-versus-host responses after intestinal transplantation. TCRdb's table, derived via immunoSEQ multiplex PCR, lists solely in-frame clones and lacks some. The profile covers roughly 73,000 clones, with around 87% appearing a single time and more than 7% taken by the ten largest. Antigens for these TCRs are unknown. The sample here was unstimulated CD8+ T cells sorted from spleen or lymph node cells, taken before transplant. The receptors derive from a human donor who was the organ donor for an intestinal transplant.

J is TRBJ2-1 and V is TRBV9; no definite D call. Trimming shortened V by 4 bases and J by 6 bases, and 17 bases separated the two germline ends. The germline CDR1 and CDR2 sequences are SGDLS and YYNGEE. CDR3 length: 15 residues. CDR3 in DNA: TGTGCCAGCAGCCAGTTTGTGCGCCCCGGCAATGAGCAGTTCTTC. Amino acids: CASSQFVRPGNEQFF.

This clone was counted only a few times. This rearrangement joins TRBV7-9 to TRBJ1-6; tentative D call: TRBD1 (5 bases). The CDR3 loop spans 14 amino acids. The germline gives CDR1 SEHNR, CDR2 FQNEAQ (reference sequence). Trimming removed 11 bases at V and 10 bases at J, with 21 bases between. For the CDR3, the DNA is TGTGCCGGGAACGGGGCCGCCGCAGGCTCACCCCTCCACTTT. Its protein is CAGNGAAAGSPLHF.